These 10 T cell receptor beta chains originate from one sample sequenced in a study of shared clonotypes between healthy human individuals. Clones were sequenced by immunoSEQ multiplex PCR, and TCRdb holds only the in-frame ones, with some missing. The table lists hundreds of thousands of clones, around 95% of them singletons. Naive CD8 cells lacked CD45RO and underwent positive selection for CCR7, leaving out terminally differentiated effector memory CD45RA+ cells. Input material: naive CD8+ T cells sorted from blood. All receptors derive from a woman aged 25 to 39 in good health.

This clone was counted once. The chain has TRBV6-5 and TRBJ1-2; weak D call: TRBD1 (6 bases). CDR1 and CDR2 from the germline V gene are MNHEY and SVGAGI. Trimming removed 0 bases from V and 2 bases from J, with 13 bases in between. This CDR3 region has 16 residues. The CDR3 is CASSYSEGGENYGYTF. The CDR3 coding sequence is TGTGCCAGCAGTTACTCCGAGGGGGGCGAGAACTATGGCTACACCTTC.

The chain carries TRBV6-1 and TRBJ2-1; unclear D gene. V was cut by 6 bases and J by 10 bases, with 19 bases left in between. The length of the CDR3 is 14 residues. Germline V gene data show CDR1 as MNHNS and CDR2 as SASEGT. CDR3 nucleotides: TGTGCCAGCAGGAGAGTAGACGTCCCCACAGAGCAGTTCTTC. Amino acid sequence: CASRRVDVPTEQFF.

This chain's CDR3 is CASWREPTGELFF. The CDR3 bases are TGTGCCAGCTGGCGGGAGCCCACCGGGGAGCTGTTTTTT. The rearrangement joins TRBV6-5 to TRBJ2-2, with 7 positions matching TRBD2. The CDR3 covers 13 residues. Germline V CDR1 and CDR2: MNHEY, SVGAGI. J was trimmed by 4 bases and V by 8 bases; bases with no gene match: 4.

This chain joins TRBV19 and TRBJ2-3; 10 bases are a match to TRBD1. This CDR3 spans 18 amino acids. Germline V lookup: CDR1 LNHDA, CDR2 SQIVND (reference sequence). V lost 5 bases and J lost 4; bases outside the gene matches: 15. The CDR3 loop is CASSFLLPGQGTSDTQYF. The DNA for the CDR3 is TGTGCCAGTAGTTTCCTTCTTCCGGGACAGGGGACCTCAGATACGCAGTATTTT.

The chain combines TRBV6-5 with TRBJ2-1, with D unresolved. CDR3 size: 15 residues. In germline, CDR1 is MNHEY, CDR2 SVGAGI. Trimming pared 2 bases from V and 5 bases from J, leaving 13 bases between. CDR3 region: CASSYDPQTHNEQFF. In nucleotides, the CDR3 is TGTGCCAGCAGTTACGACCCGCAGACGCACAATGAGCAGTTCTTC.

V and J are TRBV30 and TRBJ2-5; no definite D call. TRBJ2-7 explains the end of the DNA better; the J call may be wrong. Germline V gene sequence: CDR1 GTSNPN, CDR2 SVGIG (reference sequence). The CDR3 consists of 10 residues. CDR3 protein: CAWGDYEQYF. CDR3 sequence (DNA): TGTGCCTGGGGCGACTACGAGCAGTACTTC.

The genes are TRBV5-4 and TRBJ2-7; possibly TRBD2 for D (6 bases). Between the trimmed V and J ends, which lost 4 bases and 0 bases, there was a span of 14 bases. The germline V gene has CDR1 SGHNT and CDR2 YYREEE (reference sequence). The CDR3 loop spans 15 amino acids. The CDR3 protein is CASSPGTGSSYEQYF. CDR3 DNA: TGTGCCAGCAGCCCCGGGACTGGGAGCTCCTACGAGCAGTACTTC.

With respect to this clone: The junction differs from germline at one of its ends, possibly a read error. The chain has TRBV29-1 and TRBJ2-1; D ambiguous. CDR3 length equals 13 residues. Germline CDR1 reads SQVTM; CDR2 reads ANQGSEA. The CDR3 sequence: CSSHGGSSNEQFF. CDR3 in DNA: TGCAGCTCCCACGGCGGTTCCTCCAATGAGCAGTTCTTC.

V and J are TRBV19 and TRBJ2-7; TRBD2 agrees at 8 bases. V lost 3 bases to trimming and J lost 5 bases; unmatched junction nucleotides: 6. Germline-derived CDR1 and CDR2 are LNHDA and SQIVND (reference sequence). The CDR3 covers 14 residues. The CDR3 reads CASSMSGSIHEQYF. CDR3 nucleotide sequence: TGTGCCAGTAGTATGAGCGGGAGTATCCACGAGCAGTACTTC.

V is TRBV27 and J is TRBJ1-2; no clear D gene. The CDR3 is 13 residues long. Germline V gives CDR1 MNHEY, CDR2 SMNVEV (reference sequence). V lost 0 bases and J 4 bases, leaving 6 bases between the germline ends. Written as DNA, the CDR3 is TGTGCCAGCAGTTTATCCCCCGGCTATGGCTACACCTTC. Translating gives CASSLSPGYGYTF.